The clone carrying this TCR beta chain was observed a handful of times. Its matching antigen is unknown. CDR3 length equals 11 residues. Trimming stripped 8 bases from V and 0 bases from J, with 5 bases between. Germline V gene lookup returns CDR1 MNHNY and CDR2 SVGAGI (reference sequence). Generated by immunoSEQ multiplex PCR, the TCRdb table keeps only in-frame clones and is missing some. The table shows about 28,000 clones, with more than 60% occurring only once. This sample was included in a study of vaccination effects on CD4 cells after COVID-19. ViraFEST assay sequencing came after antigen-specific CD4+ T cells were expanded with viral peptide pools. Culturing for approximately 10 days preceded CD4+ T cell isolation. Vaccination of participants consisted of two doses of either the BNT162b2 or mRNA-1273 vaccine.

This TCR derives from a human donor who received a COVID-19 vaccine. Sample: CD4+ T cells from PBMCs cultured with HCoV-NL63 spike peptides, taken after COVID-19 vaccination. The chain links TRBV6-6 to TRBJ2-7; no clear D. The DNA for the CDR3 is TGTGCCAGCTCCCACTCCTACGAGCAGTACTTC. Amino acids: CASSHSYEQYF.